This passage covers 19 T cell receptor beta chains from one sample sequenced in a study of regulatory T cells in long-lasting Graves disease. CDR3 regions were amplified by Arm-PCR using iRepertoire HTBI primers to build TCR beta libraries. TCRdb ran MiXCR on the multiplex PCR reads and lists one entry per CDR3 protein. The profile shows some 600,000 distinct CDR3 sequences, roughly 16% of them singletons. Stated time point: newly diagnosed GD, antithyroid drugs for less than 3 months. Extracted RNA from PBMCs served as the source of the TCR library. These data are also associated with another study on T cells in Graves' hyperthyroidism and ophthalmopathy.

The material sequenced was peripheral blood mononuclear cells (PBMCs), taken at new diagnosis, from a patient treated with antithyroid drugs. The source is a man between 18 and 29 years old with Graves disease.

This clonotype came up a few times. The chain carries TRBV12-3 or TRBV12-4 and TRBJ1-5, with D tentatively TRBD1 (6 bases). The V gene lost 5 bases and the J gene lost 2 bases, with 10 bases spanning the gap. This CDR3 has 14 amino acids. The CDR3 nucleotides are TGTGCCAGCAGTGACAGGAAGGGCAATCAGCCCCAGCATTTT. Protein sequence: CASSDRKGNQPQHF.

This clonotype was counted many times. The chain recombines TRBV24-1 with TRBJ1-1; TRBD1 is a possible D gene (5 bases). The V end was cut by 8 bases, the J end by 6 bases, with 15 bases between. Germline V gene data show CDR1 as KGHDR and CDR2 as SFDVKD. The CDR3 spans 13 residues. CDR3 protein: CATKAGMFSEAFF. The CDR3 DNA reads as TGTGCCACCAAGGCAGGGATGTTTTCTGAAGCTTTCTTT.

This clonotype has a handful of counts. CDR3 region: CASSTNDGETQYF. CDR3 bases: TGTGCCAGCAGTACCAATGACGGAGAGACCCAGTACTTC. V is TRBV6-1 and J is TRBJ2-5, with D hard to call. CDR3 size: 13 residues. CDR1 is MNHNS and CDR2 is SASEGT in the germline V gene. V gave up 5 bases and J gave up 4 bases, with 11 bases separating them.

The gene calls are TRBV11-2 and TRBJ2-2; TRBD1 matches at 12 bases. The V and J ends lost 6 bases and 5 bases, in that order; junction bases with no gene match: 19. CDR1 is SGHAT, CDR2 FQNNGV, per germline. CDR3 size: 20 residues. The DNA for the CDR3 is TGTGCCAGCAGTTCCTATGCGGGACAGGGGGCACTGTCGTGGACCGGGGAGCTGTTTTTT. This encodes CASSSYAGQGALSWTGELFF.

This clonotype has at least ten counts. V usage is TRBV27 and J usage is TRBJ2-7; D may match TRBD1 or TRBD2 (6 bases each). V gave up 0 bases and J gave up 0 bases, with 12 bases separating them. The germline gives CDR1 MNHEY, CDR2 SMNVEV (reference sequence). This CDR3 comprises 16 residues. CDR3 nucleotides: TGTGCCAGCAGTTTATCGGGGGGCCCCTTCTCCTACGAGCAGTACTTC. As protein: CASSLSGGPFSYEQYF.

In its sample, this clonotype was seen a few times. This rearrangement joins TRBV4-1 to TRBJ1-5, with a tentative D call TRBD1 (6 bases). V lost 4 bases and J 7 bases, leaving 14 bases between the germline ends. The germline V gene has CDR1 MGHRA and CDR2 YSYEKL. The length of the CDR3 is 14 residues. CDR3 coding DNA: TGCGCCAGCAGCCTTCGAGCGGGGGGCCAGCCCCAGCATTTT. Translating gives CASSLRAGGQPQHF.

The sample holds a few counts of this clonotype. V gene TRBV19 combines with J gene TRBJ2-4; D ambiguous. In germline, CDR1 is LNHDA, CDR2 SQIVND (reference sequence). The CDR3 is 13 residues long. V lost 6 bases and J 3 bases, leaving 9 bases between the germline ends. The CDR3 nucleotides read TGTGCCAGTAGACCCGACTTCAAAAACATTCAGTACTTC. Translating it yields CASRPDFKNIQYF.

This clonotype was detected many times. The chain combines TRBV10-3 with TRBJ2-5; D unclear. Trimming shortened V by 2 bases and J by 1 base, and 2 bases separated the two germline ends. Germline CDR1 is ENHRY and CDR2 is SYGVKD. This CDR3 contains 12 residues. CDR3 residues: CAISEAQETQYF. The DNA of the CDR3 is TGTGCCATCAGTGAGGCCCAAGAGACCCAGTACTTC.

This clonotype was seen a few times. The chain links TRBV28 to TRBJ1-2, with unresolved D. Germline V gene data show CDR1 as MDHEN and CDR2 as SYDVKM. Trimming took off 6 bases at V and 4 bases at J, with 9 bases between the two ends. The CDR3 is 12 amino acids. Here the CDR3 DNA reads TGTGCCAGCAGCGCACAGCCCTATGGCTACACCTTC. Encoded protein: CASSAQPYGYTF.

This clonotype appeared many times. The V call is TRBV15, the J call TRBJ2-7; D might be TRBD2 (5 bases). CDR1 and CDR2 from the germline V gene are LNHNV and YYDKDF (reference sequence). V was shortened by 0 bases and J by 6 bases, with 18 bases between the two germline ends. The CDR3 is 16 amino acids. CDR3 sequence (DNA): TGTGCCACCAGCAGAGATCGACGGGGAATGGACGGCGAGCAGTACTTC. Translated: CATSRDRRGMDGEQYF.

This clonotype has only a few counts. The V and J genes are TRBV6-1 and TRBJ2-5; D might be TRBD1 (6 bases). Germline V gene data show CDR1 as MNHNS and CDR2 as SASEGT. Trimming cost V 6 bases and J 1 base, with 12 bases left between them. The CDR3 spans 14 residues. Here the CDR3 DNA reads TGTGCCAGCAGGAGAGGACAGCTCCAAGAGACCCAGTACTTC. It encodes CASRRGQLQETQYF.

The gene calls are TRBV13 and TRBJ1-3; D is undetermined. This CDR3 comprises 15 residues. V was trimmed by 3 bases and J by 0 bases, leaving 9 bases between them. Germline-derived CDR1 and CDR2 are PRHDT and FYEKMQ (reference sequence). The CDR3 nucleotides are TGTGCCAGCAGCTTCCGGCAGATCTCTGGAAACACCATATATTTT. Residues: CASSFRQISGNTIYF.

This clonotype has a single count. This may arise from a read error, as a much more abundant clone is one base away. CDR3 DNA sequence: TGTGCCAGCAGTAGGGGCAGGGGGAACGGTAATGAGCAGTACTTC. Protein sequence: CASSRGRGNGNEQYF. The chain uses TRBV27 and TRBJ2-5, with 7 nucleotides matching TRBD1. This CDR3 spans 15 amino acids. Germline-derived CDR1 and CDR2 are MNHEY and SMNVEV (reference sequence). The V gene end was trimmed by 5 bases and the J gene end by 11 bases; junction bases not matched to a gene: 17.

This clonotype was seen ten or more times. This chain joins TRBV27 and TRBJ2-5; TRBD1 is a possible D gene (8 bases). Germline values: CDR1 MNHEY, CDR2 SMNVEV (reference sequence). CDR3 length: 16 residues. The V gene lost 5 bases and the J gene lost 0 bases, with 16 bases spanning the gap. The CDR3, as DNA: TGTGCCAGCAGTCCCACAGGGGGGGAGTACCAAGAGACCCAGTACTTC. Its protein product is CASSPTGGEYQETQYF.

This clonotype was recorded at least ten times. J is TRBJ1-1 and V is TRBV5-1, with 8 bases fitting TRBD1. CDR1 is SGHRS and CDR2 is YFSETQ in the germline V gene. The CDR3 totals 15 residues. The trim removed 4 bases at V and 4 bases at J, leaving 9 bases unmatched. The CDR3: CASSTGDRWSTEAFF. The CDR3 coding sequence is TGCGCCAGCAGCACCGGGGACAGGTGGAGCACTGAAGCTTTCTTT.

The chain has TRBV4-1 and TRBJ2-4; D remains unclear. The V gene's germline CDR1 is MGHRA and CDR2 YSYEKL. V lost 5 bases and J 0 bases, leaving 11 bases between the germline ends. This CDR3 is 15 amino acids long. The CDR3 nucleotides read TGCGCCAGCAGCTCCCTACCCGGAGCCAAAAACATTCAGTACTTC. Translation: CASSSLPGAKNIQYF.

This clonotype was seen a few times. V is TRBV28 and J is TRBJ2-7; D possibly corresponds to TRBD2 (6 bases). The V end was cut by 6 bases, the J end by 5 bases, with 17 bases between. There are 14 residues in the CDR3. The germline V gene encodes CDR1 MDHEN and CDR2 SYDVKM. CDR3 protein: CASSKRLEAHEQYF. The CDR3 DNA follows: TGTGCCAGCAGCAAAAGACTAGAAGCCCACGAGCAGTACTTC.

This clonotype was observed at least ten times. This chain links TRBV27 with TRBJ2-3; 9 bases match TRBD1. Germline CDR1 is MNHEY and CDR2 is SMNVEV (reference sequence). With 10 bases clipped from V and 4 bases from J, the junction kept 9 bases outside the gene matches. There are 14 residues in the CDR3. CDR3 region: CATTSNRGPDTQYF. The CDR3 DNA reads as TGTGCCACCACCTCGAACAGGGGGCCAGATACGCAGTATTTT.

V usage is TRBV24-1 and J usage is TRBJ2-1; D may be TRBD1 or TRBD2 (5 bases each). V shed 11 bases and J shed 5 bases, with 12 bases lying between them. The CDR3 length is 12 residues. Germline CDR1 KGHDR, CDR2 SFDVKD. The CDR3 coding sequence is TGTGCCAGCCAGGGAGAAAACAATGAGCAGTTCTTC. The encoded protein is CASQGENNEQFF.